The rows below give T cell receptor beta chains drawn from one sample of a study of OX40 agonist ivuxolimab in advanced cancers. Only in-frame clones appear in the TCRdb table, and some are missing; sequencing was by immunoSEQ multiplex PCR. The table includes around 82,000 clones, 88% detected once. The sample consisted of CD4+ or CD8+ T cells sorted from blood, taken in a trial of the OX40 agonist ivuxolimab. These receptors were collected from an adult with an advanced solid tumor such as melanoma, head and neck, liver or kidney cancer. Both conserved end residues are part of each CDR3. A D gene is named only where the DNA matches it firmly. Some rows mark clone size as missing; the rest say once, few, many or name a class of expanded clone.

size | J | D | V | CDR3 | DNA
- | TRBJ2-7 | - | TRBV10-3 | CAIKDATTGAYEQYF | TGTGCCATCAAGGACGCGACGACAGGAGCCTACGAGCAGTACTTC
- | TRBJ2-2 | TRBD1 | TRBV11-3 | CASSPRQGGTGELFF | TGTGCCAGCAGCCCGAGACAGGGGGGCACCGGGGAGCTGTTTTTT
many | TRBJ2-4 | - | TRBV19 | CASRTRMGYYKNIQYF | TGTGCCAGTAGGACACGAATGGGATACTACAAAAACATTCAGTACTTC
- | TRBJ2-2 | TRBD2 | TRBV28 | CASSSSVRSGLAGVGELFF | TGTGCCAGCAGTTCCTCCGTTAGATCGGGACTAGCGGGAGTCGGGGAGCTGTTTTTT
- | TRBJ2-7 | - | TRBV2 | CASTVGRASYEQYF | TGTGCCAGCACCGTGGGTAGGGCATCCTACGAGCAGTACTTC
- | TRBJ2-1 | - | TRBV5-1 | CASSLPRGVEAEQFF | TGCGCCAGCAGCCTCCCCAGAGGTGTGGAAGCCGAGCAGTTCTTC
- | TRBJ2-7 | TRBD2 | TRBV15 | CATSRASGRAYEQYF | TGTGCCACCAGCAGAGCTAGCGGGAGGGCCTACGAGCAGTACTTC
- | TRBJ1-2 | TRBD1 | TRBV7-9 | CASTPGQGIYGYTF | TGTGCCAGCACCCCGGGACAGGGGATCTATGGCTACACCTTC
once | TRBJ2-5 | - | TRBV29-1 | CSARAPSRQETQYF | TGCAGCGCTCGGGCCCCCTCCCGACAAGAGACCCAGTACTTC
- | TRBJ2-3 | - | TRBV7-3 | CASSLTSQPSTDTQYF | TGTGCCAGCAGCTTAACGTCCCAGCCTAGCACAGATACGCAGTATTTT
- | TRBJ1-2 | - | TRBV6-5 | CASTRDAGFGYTF | TGTGCCAGCACCCGGGACGCGGGCTTTGGCTACACCTTC
- | TRBJ1-2 | - | TRBV5-1 | CASSPGEGFSYGYTF | TGCGCCAGCAGCCCGGGTGAAGGTTTTAGCTATGGCTACACCTTC
- | TRBJ1-3 | - | TRBV29-1 | CSVEESSGNTIYF | TGCAGCGTTGAAGAATCCTCTGGAAACACCATATATTTT
- | TRBJ1-1 | - | TRBV7-3 | CASSLHASRMNTEAFF | TGTGCCAGCAGCTTACATGCCAGCAGGATGAACACTGAAGCTTTCTTT
- | TRBJ2-2 | TRBD2 | TRBV5-1 | CASSLEGSGSGGELFF | TGCGCCAGCAGCTTGGAGGGTAGCGGGAGTGGAGGGGAGCTGTTTTTT
- | TRBJ1-5 | - | TRBV12-5 | CASGTRGPQHF | TGTGCTAGTGGTACACGTGGGCCCCAGCATTTT
- | TRBJ2-3 | TRBD2 | TRBV5-4 | CASSTVRLAGSTDTQYF | TGTGCCAGCAGCACAGTCCGACTAGCGGGTTCCACAGATACGCAGTATTTT
- | TRBJ2-5 | - | TRBV4-3 | CASSRWIGGEATQYF | TGCGCCAGCAGCCGATGGATCGGAGGTGAAGCGACCCAGTACTTC
- | TRBJ2-5 | - | TRBV7-3 | CASSLGGTQYF | TGTGCCAGCAGCTTAGGAGGGACCCAGTACTTC
- | TRBJ2-7 | - | TRBV7-8 | CASSLVTDVYEQYF | TGTGCCAGCAGCTTAGTTACTGACGTCTACGAGCAGTACTTC
- | TRBJ2-3 | TRBD1 | TRBV7-3 | CASSDRDLTDTQYF | TGTGCCAGCAGCGACAGGGACCTCACAGATACGCAGTATTTT
- | TRBJ2-3 | - | TRBV28 | CASIPTSYRGPQYF | TGTGCCAGCATACCAACCAGCTACCGGGGGCCGCAGTATTTT
- | TRBJ2-2 | - | TRBV5-1 | CASSLEVIGELFF | TGCGCCAGCAGCTTGGAAGTGATCGGGGAGCTGTTTTTT
- | TRBJ2-7 | TRBD1 | TRBV28 | CASRGTGTSYEQYF | TGTGCCAGCAGGGGGACAGGGACCTCCTACGAGCAGTACTTC
- | TRBJ2-7 | - | TRBV10-2 | CASISQGTYEQYF | TGCGCCAGCATCTCACAGGGCACCTACGAGCAGTACTTC
- | TRBJ2-1 | - | TRBV29-1 | CSVGTEQFF | TGCAGCGTTGGTACCGAGCAGTTCTTC
- | TRBJ2-1 | - | TRBV12-5 | CASGVQRRQFF | TGTGCTAGTGGTGTCCAGCGGAGGCAGTTCTTC
once | TRBJ2-6 | TRBD1 | TRBV27 | CASSLTQGVSGANVLTF | TGTGCCAGCAGTTTAACACAGGGGGTCAGTGGGGCCAACGTCCTGACTTTC
- | TRBJ1-2 | - | TRBV6-5 | CATQSRGQGSGYTF | TGTGCCACCCAATCCCGAGGGCAGGGGTCTGGCTACACCTTC
- | TRBJ1-3 | - | TRBV7-9 | CASSLAGQYSGNTIYF | TGTGCCAGCAGCTTAGCGGGGCAGTACTCTGGAAACACCATATATTTT
- | TRBJ2-1 | - | TRBV19 | CASRRQGGPLSYNEQFF | TGTGCCAGTAGGAGGCAGGGGGGCCCCCTCTCCTACAATGAGCAGTTCTTC
once | TRBJ1-1 | - | TRBV18 | CASSPSMNTEAFF | TGTGCCAGCTCACCGTCAATGAACACTGAAGCTTTCTTT
- | TRBJ1-2 | - | TRBV6-1 | CASEDGRTANYGYTF | TGTGCCAGCGAAGACGGACGGACGGCTAACTATGGCTACACCTTC
- | TRBJ2-5 | TRBD1 | TRBV18 | CASSVRDRAETQYF | TGTGCCAGCTCAGTCCGGGACAGGGCCGAGACCCAGTACTTC
- | TRBJ2-3 | TRBD2 | TRBV4-1 | CASSLAPGGSRADTQYF | TGCGCCAGCAGCCTAGCCCCGGGGGGGAGTCGCGCAGATACGCAGTATTTT
- | TRBJ2-1 | - | TRBV7-7 | CASSATLHNEQFF | TGTGCTAGCAGCGCCACACTGCACAATGAGCAGTTCTTC
- | TRBJ2-1 | - | TRBV6-5 | CASRPGGGAYNEQFF | TGTGCCAGCAGACCCGGTGGAGGGGCTTACAATGAGCAGTTCTTC
- | TRBJ2-2 | - | TRBV10-3 | CAINRGLDTGELFF | TGTGCCATCAATCGAGGACTGGACACCGGGGAGCTGTTTTTT
few | TRBJ1-6 | - | TRBV15 | CATSSRDGSNSPLHF | TGTGCCACCAGCAGCCGGGACGGCAGCAATTCACCCCTCCACTTT
- | TRBJ1-6 | - | TRBV30 | CAWSVLDIVGRPLHF | TGTGCCTGGAGTGTATTGGACATCGTGGGGCGGCCCCTCCACTTT
- | TRBJ2-7 | TRBD2 | TRBV7-2 | CASSPSGSIDEQYF | TGTGCCAGCAGCCCCAGCGGGAGTATCGACGAGCAGTACTTC